The 21 T cell receptor beta chains in this list originate from one sample, sequenced in a study of cytomegalovirus exposure and HLA in healthy donors. The repertoire was sequenced with immunoSEQ multiplex PCR; TCRdb's copy has only in-frame clones and lacks some. The sample has over 150,000 clones, more than 80% seen once. Sequencing used PBMCs. The receptor set was obtained from a woman younger than 35 in good health and CMV-seropositive.

V usage is TRBV5-1 and J usage is TRBJ2-4; 8 nucleotides align to TRBD2. The V gene end was trimmed by 3 bases and the J gene end by 0 bases; junction bases not matched to a gene: 5. CDR1 and CDR2 (germline): SGHRS, YFSETQ. There are 16 residues in the CDR3. Here the CDR3 DNA reads TGCGCCAGCAGCTCTGGACTAGCTGAAGCCAAAAACATTCAGTACTTC. Protein product: CASSSGLAEAKNIQYF.

The gene calls are TRBV5-1 and TRBJ2-3; D is perhaps TRBD1 (6 bases). CDR3 size: 16 residues. Looked up from germline, CDR1 is SGHRS and CDR2 is YFSETQ. V shed 0 bases and J shed 3 bases, with 14 bases lying between them. Here the CDR3 reads CASSLASGGRTDTQYF. The CDR3 DNA follows: TGCGCCAGCAGCTTGGCCTCTGGGGGCAGGACAGATACGCAGTATTTT.

The rearrangement uses TRBV6-5 and TRBJ2-7; 11 bases are shared with TRBD1. The junction had 0 bases not matched to a gene; V was cut back by 6 bases and J by 2 bases. The CDR3 has 13 residues. Germline CDR1 reads MNHEY; CDR2 reads SVGAGI. CDR3 coding DNA: TGTGCCAGCAGGGGACAGGGGGCCTACGAGCAGTACTTC. As protein: CASRGQGAYEQYF.

The gene calls are TRBV7-2 and TRBJ2-5; D may be TRBD2 (7 bases). Germline lookup yields CDR1 SGHTA and CDR2 FQGNSA. The length of the CDR3 is 13 residues. The V and J ends lost 5 bases and 6 bases respectively, with 13 bases between them. Here the CDR3 reads CASSPGGPKTQYF. The CDR3 nucleotides read TGTGCCAGCAGCCCGGGGGGCCCAAAGACCCAGTACTTC.

This rearrangement joins TRBV19 to TRBJ1-6, with 8 bases fitting TRBD1. After removal of 6 bases from V and 6 bases from J, the junction contained 13 bases not matched to a gene. Per germline, CDR1 LNHDA and CDR2 SQIVND (reference sequence). The CDR3 sequence is 17 residues long. The CDR3 protein is CASRYPGADRANSPLHF. The CDR3 coding sequence is TGTGCCAGTAGATACCCCGGAGCGGACAGGGCTAATTCACCCCTCCACTTT. Variable domain in full (rest from reference TRBV19 and TRBJ1-6): DGGITQSPKYLFRKEGQNVTLSCEQNLNHDAMYWYRQDPGQGLRLIYYSQIVNDFQKGDIAEGYSVSREKKESFPLTVTSAQKNPTAFYLCASRYPGADRANSPLHFGNGTRLTVT.

This chain uses TRBV6-4 with TRBJ1-1; no definite D call. V was cut by 7 bases and J by 10 bases, with 10 bases left in between. The CDR3 sequence is 10 residues long. Germline V gene sequence: CDR1 MRHNA, CDR2 SNTAGT. The CDR3 spells CASTTEGAFF. CDR3 DNA sequence: TGTGCCAGCACAACGGAGGGAGCTTTCTTT.

The chain carries TRBV5-1 and TRBJ2-7; TRBD1 might be the D (5 bases). Trimming pared 0 bases from V and 3 bases from J, leaving 10 bases between. CDR1 SGHRS and CDR2 YFSETQ come from the germline V gene. The CDR3 runs 14 residues. CDR3 loop: CASSLVRRDYEQYF. The DNA for the CDR3 is TGCGCCAGCAGCTTGGTTCGCAGGGACTACGAGCAGTACTTC. Full variable domain (missing parts from reference TRBV5-1 and TRBJ2-7): KAGVTQTPRYLIKTRGQQVTLSCSPISGHRSVSWYQQTPGQGLQFLFEYFSETQRNKGNFPGRFSGRQFSNSRSEMNVSTLELGDSALYLCASSLVRRDYEQYFGPGTRLTVT.

The chain combines TRBV5-4 with TRBJ1-2; 8 nucleotides line up with TRBD1. In germline, CDR1 is SGHNT, CDR2 YYREEE (reference sequence). With V trimmed by 0 bases and J by 6 bases, 7 bases remained unmatched. CDR3 size: 15 residues. CDR3 nucleotide sequence: TGTGCCAGCAGCTTGGCCGGACAGGGCTTGGATGGCTACACCTTC. Protein product: CASSLAGQGLDGYTF.

The V and J genes are TRBV18 and TRBJ2-5; D is possibly TRBD1 (5 bases). The CDR3 length is 13 residues. Germline lookup yields CDR1 KGHSH and CDR2 LQKENI. The V gene lost 1 base and the J gene lost 2 bases, with 5 bases spanning the gap. The CDR3 is CASSPQGQETQYF. The DNA for the CDR3 is TGTGCCAGCTCACCACAGGGGCAAGAGACCCAGTACTTC. The variable domain in full, completed from reference TRBV18 and TRBJ2-5, reads NAGVMQNPRHLVRRRGQEARLRCSPMKGHSHVYWYRQLPEEGLKFMVYLQKENIIDESGMPKERFSAEFPKEGPSILRIQQVVRGDSAAYFCASSPQGQETQYFGPGTRLLVL.

This clone was recorded only once. The chain couples TRBV15 to TRBJ2-7, with 9 bases identical to TRBD2. The CDR3 contains 17 residues. V lost 0 bases and J lost 6; bases outside the gene matches: 12. Germline V lookup: CDR1 LNHNV, CDR2 YYDKDF (reference sequence). DNA of the CDR3: TGTGCCACCAGCAGAGAATACGAAGGTAGCGGGAGCGGCGAGCAGTACTTC. Translated: CATSREYEGSGSGEQYF.

The rearrangement links TRBV2 to TRBJ2-1, with 8 bases aligning to TRBD1. The CDR3 is made up of 15 amino acids. The V segment lost 7 bases and the J segment 9 bases; nucleotides outside the gene matches: 14. CDR1 is SNHLY, CDR2 FYNNEI, per germline. The CDR3 bases are TGTGCCAGCACCGGGGACCAGGGGGCGCGAGGTGAGCAGTTCTTC. Amino acid sequence: CASTGDQGARGEQFF.

V usage is TRBV28 and J usage is TRBJ2-7; a possible D gene is TRBD1 (5 bases). CDR3 length equals 13 residues. V lost 8 bases, J lost 4 bases, and 15 bases lay in between. CDR1 and CDR2 (germline): MDHEN, SYDVKM. Here the CDR3 DNA reads TGTGCCAGCGACATGGCAAAGGGGTACGAGCAGTACTTC. Amino acid sequence: CASDMAKGYEQYF.

The chain employs TRBV15 and TRBJ2-3; TRBD2 matches 7 bases. This CDR3 contains 15 residues. The ends lost 4 bases at V and 10 bases at J; junction bases unmatched: 14. Germline CDR1 LNHNV, CDR2 YYDKDF (reference sequence). DNA of the CDR3: TGTGCCACCAGCATCCGAACGGGGGAGGGCCAGTCGCAGTATTTT. It is translated as CATSIRTGEGQSQYF. Drawing the rest from reference TRBV15 and TRBJ2-3, the complete variable domain is DAMVIQNPRYQVTQFGKPVTLSCSQTLNHNVMYWYQQKSSQAPKLLFHYYDKDFNNEADTPDNFQSRRPNTSFCFLDIRSPGLGDTAMYLCATSIRTGEGQSQYFGPGTRLTVL.

The chain carries TRBV6-1 and TRBJ2-5; D remains ambiguous. V lost 4 bases and J lost 3, with 9 bases in between. The CDR3 covers 13 residues. Germline CDR1 MNHNS, CDR2 SASEGT. The CDR3 here is CASSGLAEETQYF. The DNA of the CDR3 is TGTGCCAGCAGTGGACTGGCAGAAGAGACCCAGTACTTC.

This chain uses TRBV18 with TRBJ1-1; perhaps TRBD1 as D (6 bases). The V end lost 3 bases, the J end lost 2 bases, and 13 bases lay between the germline ends. Per germline, CDR1 KGHSH and CDR2 LQKENI. This CDR3 spans 15 amino acids. This CDR3 reads CASSPRTVSNTEAFF. Written as DNA, the CDR3 is TGTGCCAGCTCACCCAGGACAGTAAGTAACACTGAAGCTTTCTTT.

The chain couples TRBV29-1 to TRBJ2-1; possibly TRBD2 for D (7 bases). The V gene's germline CDR1 is SQVTM and CDR2 ANQGSEA. The V end was cut by 5 bases, the J end by 3 bases, with 20 bases between. The CDR3 loop spans 16 amino acids. CDR3 loop: CSVLVGGVTSYNEQFF. The CDR3 coding sequence is TGCAGCGTTTTAGTAGGGGGGGTGACAAGCTACAATGAGCAGTTCTTC.

The chain joins TRBV2 to TRBJ2-5; D call uncertain. CDR1 and CDR2 (germline): SNHLY, FYNNEI. V was clipped by 6 bases and J by 5 bases, with 13 bases between them. The CDR3 covers 13 residues. In nucleotides, the CDR3 is TGTGCCAGCAGCCCCGGAGAAGCGGAGACCCAGTACTTC. Its translation is CASSPGEAETQYF.

The chain recombines TRBV28 with TRBJ2-1; D may be TRBD1 (6 bases). This CDR3 is built from 16 residues. CDR1 MDHEN and CDR2 SYDVKM come from the germline V gene. The germline V and J ends were trimmed by 3 bases and 6 bases, with 18 bases remaining between them. This CDR3 reads CASSFRTNRVGNEQFF. CDR3 bases: TGTGCCAGCAGTTTCCGCACTAACAGGGTGGGCAATGAGCAGTTCTTC.

The rearrangement uses TRBV5-6 and TRBJ2-7; D may be TRBD2 (6 bases). The germline V gene encodes CDR1 SGHDT and CDR2 YYEEEE. Trimming removed 0 bases from V and 5 bases from J, with 15 bases in between. The CDR3 is 15 residues long. In nucleotides, the CDR3 is TGTGCCAGCAGCTTGGCCGGGGGTAGCGTCGACGAGCAGTACTTC. This codes for CASSLAGGSVDEQYF.

DNA of the CDR3: TGTGCCAGCAGCTTTGCAGGAGCGGAGGCCCAGCATTTT. This codes for CASSFAGAEAQHF. This chain uses TRBV7-9 with TRBJ1-5; D uncertain. Germline values: CDR1 SEHNR, CDR2 FQNEAQ (reference sequence). The CDR3 is 13 amino acids. Trimming left V 3 bases short and J 11 bases short, with 14 bases between.

The chain uses TRBV7-3 and TRBJ2-5; weak D call: TRBD2 (6 bases). CDR1 is SGHTA, CDR2 FQGTGA, per germline. This CDR3 region has 13 residues. With 5 bases removed from V and 4 bases from J, the gap between germline ends came to 11 bases. The CDR3 reads CASSRSSVETQYF. CDR3 sequence (DNA): TGTGCCAGCAGCCGGTCTAGCGTAGAGACCCAGTACTTC.